The 8 T cell receptor beta chains listed next were all sequenced from one sample in a study of blood T cells in healthy people across ages. It was with a sample-barcoded 5' primer and a J-beta primer mix that a second PCR of roughly 6 to 12 cycles was run. TCRdb independently ran MiXCR on the 5' RACE reads; one entry per CDR3 protein. Among over 1,300,000 distinct CDR3 sequences, 45% to 70% were seen once, and the ten largest hold 6.5% to 8.5%. The sequencing sample was made of blood. Receptor source: a man younger than 35 in good health.

For the CDR3, the DNA is TGTGCCAGCAGCCCCCCCGGGGGGGACCAAGAGACCCAGTACTTC. Protein sequence: CASSPPGGDQETQYF. The chain combines TRBV14 with TRBJ2-5, with 8 bases aligning to TRBD2. Per the germline V gene, CDR1 is SGHDN and CDR2 is FVKESK. V lost 4 bases to trimming and J lost 0 bases; unmatched junction nucleotides: 4. The CDR3 loop spans 15 amino acids.

This chain uses TRBV7-6 with TRBJ2-2; perhaps TRBD1 as D (6 bases). Germline V gene lookup returns CDR1 SGHVS and CDR2 FNYEAQ. CDR3 length: 14 residues. V was pared by 1 base and J by 4 bases, with 7 bases between. The CDR3 region has the DNA TGTGCCAGCAGCTTAGAGGGGGTCACCGGGGAGCTGTTTTTT. Residues: CASSLEGVTGELFF. The whole variable domain, filled in from reference TRBV7-6 and TRBJ2-2, reads GAGVSQSPRYKVTKRGQDVALRCDPISGHVSLYWYRQALGQGPEFLTYFNYEAQQDKSGLPNDRFSAERPEGSISTLTIQRTEQRDSAMYRCASSLEGVTGELFFGEGSRLTVL.

This clonotype was counted once. V usage is TRBV12-3 or TRBV12-4 and J usage is TRBJ2-3, with D perhaps matching TRBD2 (6 bases). With 1 base removed from V and 6 bases from J, the gap between germline ends came to 14 bases. The CDR3 contains 15 residues. The DNA for the CDR3 is TGTGCCAGCAGTTTAGGGGCGGAGCGGGTTGATACGCAGTATTTT. Its translation is CASSLGAERVDTQYF.

This clonotype was seen more than once but under ten times. The chain carries TRBV7-2 and TRBJ2-1; D is perhaps TRBD1 (6 bases). The CDR3 has 16 amino acids. The germline CDR1 and CDR2 sequences are SGHTA and FQGNSA. Trimming took off 5 bases at V and 5 bases at J, with 19 bases between the two ends. The CDR3 is CASSHGGWGRNNEQFF. DNA of the CDR3: TGTGCCAGCAGCCATGGTGGGTGGGGGCGGAACAATGAGCAGTTCTTC.

The sample holds one count of this clonotype. The J gene is TRBJ2-3, the V gene TRBV10-1, with D tentatively TRBD1 or TRBD2 (5 bases each). V shed 5 bases and J shed 5 bases, with 14 bases lying between them. CDR3 length: 14 residues. CDR1 and CDR2 from the germline V gene are WNHNN and SYGVQD (reference sequence). DNA for the CDR3: TGCGCCAGCAGTCCGGGACGGACCTTAGATACGCAGTATTTT. Translation gives CASSPGRTLDTQYF.

This clonotype was counted a few times. The rearrangement joins TRBV18 to TRBJ1-2; 7 positions agree with TRBD1. CDR3 size: 17 residues. CDR1 and CDR2 from the germline V gene are KGHSH and LQKENI. J was trimmed by 0 bases and V by 2 bases; bases with no gene match: 9. The CDR3 sequence: CASSPTGTAIANYGYTF. The CDR3 DNA reads as TGTGCCAGCTCACCAACCGGGACAGCGATAGCTAACTATGGCTACACCTTC.

The chain employs TRBV5-1 and TRBJ1-4, with D maybe TRBD1 (5 bases). The CDR3 runs 15 residues. Deletions cut 4 bases from V and 3 bases from J, with 13 bases between. CDR1 and CDR2 (germline): SGHRS, YFSETQ. The CDR3 bases are TGCGCCAGCAGCCCGGCGGGGGGGTCTAATGAAAAACTGTTTTTT. Protein: CASSPAGGSNEKLFF. Combining the CDR3 with reference TRBV5-1 and TRBJ1-4 gives the whole variable domain KAGVTQTPRYLIKTRGQQVTLSCSPISGHRSVSWYQQTPGQGLQFLFEYFSETQRNKGNFPGRFSGRQFSNSRSEMNVSTLELGDSALYLCASSPAGGSNEKLFFGSGTQLSVL.

V usage is TRBV25-1 and J usage is TRBJ2-3; D is undetermined. The CDR3 totals 13 residues. Per the germline V gene, CDR1 is MGHDK and CDR2 is SYGVNS. Trimming cost V 8 bases and J 1 base, with 10 bases left between them. Here the CDR3 reads CASHGRGTDTQYF. The CDR3 bases are TGTGCCAGCCATGGACGGGGCACAGATACGCAGTATTTT. Full variable domain (remainder filled in from reference TRBV25-1 and TRBJ2-3): EADIYQTPRYLVIGTGKKITLECSQTMGHDKMYWYQQDPGMELHLIHYSYGVNSTEKGDLSSESTVSRIRTEHFPLTLESARPSHTSQYLCASHGRGTDTQYFGPGTRLTVL.